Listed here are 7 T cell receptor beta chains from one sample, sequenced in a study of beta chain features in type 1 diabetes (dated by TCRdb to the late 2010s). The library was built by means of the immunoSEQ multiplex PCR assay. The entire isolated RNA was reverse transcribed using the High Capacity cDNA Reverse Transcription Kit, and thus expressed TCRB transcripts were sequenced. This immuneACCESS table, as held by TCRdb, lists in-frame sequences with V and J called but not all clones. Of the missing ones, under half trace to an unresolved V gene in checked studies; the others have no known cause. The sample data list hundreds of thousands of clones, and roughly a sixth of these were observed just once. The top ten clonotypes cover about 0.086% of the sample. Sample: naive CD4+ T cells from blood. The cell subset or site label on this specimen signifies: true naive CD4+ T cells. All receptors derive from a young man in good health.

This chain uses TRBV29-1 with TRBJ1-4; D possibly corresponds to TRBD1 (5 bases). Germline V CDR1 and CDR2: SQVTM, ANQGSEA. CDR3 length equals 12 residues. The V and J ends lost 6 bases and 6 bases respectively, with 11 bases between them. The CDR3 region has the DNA TGCAGCGTAGGGGTTATCGATGAAAAACTGTTTTTT. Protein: CSVGVIDEKLFF.

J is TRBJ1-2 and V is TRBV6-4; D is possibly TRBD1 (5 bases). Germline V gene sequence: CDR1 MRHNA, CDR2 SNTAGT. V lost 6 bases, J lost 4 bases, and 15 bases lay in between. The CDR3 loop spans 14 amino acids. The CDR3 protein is CASSLDGQGYGYTF. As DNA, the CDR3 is TGTGCCAGCAGCCTCGATGGGCAGGGCTATGGCTACACCTTC.

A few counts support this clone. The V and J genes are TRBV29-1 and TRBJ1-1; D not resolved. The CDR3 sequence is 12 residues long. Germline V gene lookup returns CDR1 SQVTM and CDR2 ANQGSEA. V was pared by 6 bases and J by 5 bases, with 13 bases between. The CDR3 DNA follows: TGCAGCGTCCGGGCCGCAGGAACTGAAGCTTTCTTT. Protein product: CSVRAAGTEAFF. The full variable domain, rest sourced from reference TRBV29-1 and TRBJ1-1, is SAVISQKPSRDICQRGTSLTIQCQVDSQVTMMFWYRQQPGQSLTLIATANQGSEATYESGFVIDKFPISRPNLTFSTLTVSNMSPEDSSIYLCSVRAAGTEAFFGQGTRLTVV.

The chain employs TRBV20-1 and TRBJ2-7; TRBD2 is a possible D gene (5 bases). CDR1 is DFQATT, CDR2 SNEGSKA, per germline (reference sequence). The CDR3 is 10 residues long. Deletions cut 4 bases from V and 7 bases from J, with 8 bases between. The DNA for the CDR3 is TGCAGTGCTACCCGAGGGGAGCAGTACTTC. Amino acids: CSATRGEQYF.

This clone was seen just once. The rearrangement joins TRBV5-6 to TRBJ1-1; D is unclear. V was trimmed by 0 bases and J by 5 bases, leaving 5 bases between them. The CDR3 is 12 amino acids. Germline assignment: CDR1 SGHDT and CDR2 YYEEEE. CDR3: CASSLVSTEAFF. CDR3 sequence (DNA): TGTGCCAGCAGCTTGGTTAGTACTGAAGCTTTCTTT.

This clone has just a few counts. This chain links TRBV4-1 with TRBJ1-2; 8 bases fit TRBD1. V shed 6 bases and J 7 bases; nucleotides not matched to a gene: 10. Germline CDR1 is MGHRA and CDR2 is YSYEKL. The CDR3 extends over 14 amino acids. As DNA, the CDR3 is TGCGCCAGCAGACCCCCAGGGGGCAATCGTGGCTACACCTTC. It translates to CASRPPGGNRGYTF.

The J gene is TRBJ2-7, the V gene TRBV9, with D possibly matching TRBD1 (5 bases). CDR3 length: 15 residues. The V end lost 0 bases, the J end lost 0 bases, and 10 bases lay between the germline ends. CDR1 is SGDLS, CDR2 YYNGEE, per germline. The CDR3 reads CASSVGQTSSYEQYF. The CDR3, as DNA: TGTGCCAGCAGCGTAGGACAGACTTCCTCCTACGAGCAGTACTTC.